These 8 T cell receptor beta chains were sequenced from one sample in a study of blood T cell repertoires in COVID-19. Only in-frame clones appear in the TCRdb table, and some are missing; sequencing was by immunoSEQ multiplex PCR. Among about 60,000 clones listed, 78% were seen once. Sequencing used peripheral blood. The receptors originated from a human donor in a cohort sampled during active COVID-19.

Only one count was recorded for this clone. The chain recombines TRBV6-2 or TRBV6-3 with TRBJ1-1; D gene ambiguous. The CDR3 is 13 residues long. V lost 2 bases to trimming and J lost 6 bases, with 10 bases between them. The germline gives CDR1 MNHEY, CDR2 SVGEGT. The chain's CDR3 is CASSYMGSSEAFF. DNA for the CDR3: TGTGCCAGCAGTTACATGGGCAGCTCTGAAGCTTTCTTT.

This chain uses TRBV12-3 or TRBV12-4 with TRBJ1-1; no clear D gene. This CDR3 comprises 12 residues. Trimming removed 5 bases at V and 2 bases at J, with 6 bases between. CDR3 in amino acids: CASSPSNTEAFF. The CDR3 DNA is TGTGCCAGCAGTCCTAGTAACACTGAAGCTTTCTTT.

Comment on this clone: Compared with germline, one end of the junction differs, possibly owing to a read error. CDR3 coding DNA: TGTGCCAGCAGCCCCGCCCTAGCGGGAGGTCCAATCTTC. Its protein is CASSPALAGGPIF. This chain links TRBV4-2 with TRBJ2-1; TRBD2 matches 11 bases. The CDR3 loop spans 13 amino acids. Germline V lookup: CDR1 LGHNA, CDR2 YNFKEQ.

J is TRBJ2-5 and V is TRBV9, with a possible D match to TRBD2 (5 bases). Germline CDR1 SGDLS, CDR2 YYNGEE. CDR3 length equals 16 residues. Trimming pared 0 bases from V and 7 bases from J, leaving 19 bases between. The CDR3 DNA is TGTGCCAGCAGCGTAGGAGGTACGCGGGCCTTGATGACCCAGTACTTC. It encodes CASSVGGTRALMTQYF.

The rearrangement joins TRBV6-5 to TRBJ1-1, with D possibly matching TRBD1 (5 bases). Trimming removed 11 bases at V and 6 bases at J, with 19 bases between. Germline V gives CDR1 MNHEY, CDR2 SVGAGI. The CDR3 extends over 13 amino acids. The CDR3 sequence is CAELRRGIPEAFF. The CDR3 DNA reads TGTGCCGAACTACGTCGGGGGATCCCTGAAGCTTTCTTT.

The chain recombines TRBV19 with TRBJ2-2; 7 bases are a match to TRBD2. J gave up 1 base and V 4 bases, and 9 bases lay outside the gene matches. The CDR3 loop spans 17 amino acids. CDR1 is LNHDA and CDR2 is SQIVND in the germline V gene (reference sequence). In DNA, the CDR3 is TGTGCCAGTAGTAATACCAGGGCTAGCGGGAACACCGGGGAGCTGTTTTTT. Encoded protein: CASSNTRASGNTGELFF.

V and J are TRBV4-1 and TRBJ1-2; D gene unclear. The V end lost 1 base, the J end lost 4 bases, and 13 bases lay between the germline ends. CDR3 size: 15 residues. The germline CDR1 and CDR2 sequences are MGHRA and YSYEKL. The CDR3 region is CASSQVAGGVYGYTF. Written as DNA, the CDR3 is TGCGCCAGCAGCCAAGTAGCGGGCGGCGTCTATGGCTACACCTTC.

The rearrangement joins TRBV24-1 to TRBJ2-3, with a tentative D call TRBD1 (6 bases). With 3 bases removed from V and 0 bases from J, the gap between germline ends came to 9 bases. The CDR3 has 15 amino acids. The germline V gene encodes CDR1 KGHDR and CDR2 SFDVKD. This chain's CDR3 is CATSDPGHSTDTQYF. The CDR3 nucleotides are TGTGCCACCAGTGATCCGGGACATAGCACAGATACGCAGTATTTT.